The rows below give T cell receptor beta chains drawn from one sample of a study of T cell repertoires in cytomegalovirus infection. From the reads, TCRdb called clonotypes with MiXCR, one entry per CDR3 protein. Among just over 300,000 distinct CDR3 sequences, roughly 17% were seen once, and the ten largest hold about 11%. The sample taken for sequencing was PBMCs. These TCRs come from a human donor in good health (CMV status not recorded). Some clones in this sample may be carry-over from other donors' samples. The CDR3 runs from the conserved cysteine through the conserved F or W. The D gene is left open where the match is weak. Not every row has a clone size; where given, it reads once, few, many or a size class.

size	J	D	V	DNA	CDR3
NA	TRBJ1-4	NA	TRBV20-1	TGCAGTGCTACGGACGGGGGAAATGAAAAACTGTTTTTT	CSATDGGNEKLFF
NA	TRBJ2-1	TRBD2	TRBV9	TGTGCCAGCAGCGTCTCAGGGGGGACTAGCGGGGGTTTAAACTACAATGAGCAGTTCTTC	CASSVSGGTSGGLNYNEQFF
few	TRBJ1-5	NA	TRBV12-3/TRBV12-4	TGTGCCAGCAGTAAAGGACTGGCGGGGCAGCCCCAGCATTTT	CASSKGLAGQPQHF
many	TRBJ2-5	NA	TRBV7-8	TGTGCCAGCAGCCCGCCGGCGGAGCAAGAGACCCAGTACTTC	CASSPPAEQETQYF
few	TRBJ2-1	TRBD1	TRBV19	TGTGCCAGTAGCCCCCAGGGGGCTAGAGTGGATGAGCAGTTCTTC	CASSPQGARVDEQFF
few	TRBJ2-1	NA	TRBV24-1	TGTGCCACCAGCGCCATTGATAGTCGCAATGAGCAGTTCTTC	CATSAIDSRNEQFF
few	TRBJ2-5	TRBD2	TRBV5-4	TGTGCCAGCAGCTGGAAAGCGGGGGGGGGACAAGAGACCCAGTACTTC	CASSWKAGGGQETQYF
NA	TRBJ2-3	NA	TRBV7-6	TGTGCCAGCAGCTTAGTAGCGGCGGTCGCAGATACGCAGTATTTT	CASSLVAAVADTQYF
NA	TRBJ2-1	TRBD1	TRBV7-9	TGTGCCAGCAGCTCAGTGGGGTTATCAGGGGGACCCTACAATGAGCAGTTCTTC	CASSSVGLSGGPYNEQFF
many	TRBJ2-2	TRBD1	TRBV7-2	TGTGCCAGCAGCGGGCCGGGACAGGGATACACCGGGGAGCTGTTTTTT	CASSGPGQGYTGELFF
few	TRBJ1-1	NA	TRBV28	TGTGCCAGCAGCCCCGATGGGGTTGTGAACACTGAAGCTTTCTTT	CASSPDGVVNTEAFF
few	TRBJ1-4	NA	TRBV28	TGTGCCAGCAGTTCCCCTCAGGGACGGGGTAATGAAAAACTGTTTTTT	CASSSPQGRGNEKLFF
few	TRBJ1-6	TRBD1	TRBV5-1	TGCGCCAGCAGCTTTTCCCAGGGGACAGGGGAAGGCTCACCCCTCCACTTT	CASSFSQGTGEGSPLHF
few	TRBJ1-1	NA	TRBV6-1	TGTGCCAGCAGTGAAGCTTTCCAGGTACCTGAAGCTTTCTTT	CASSEAFQVPEAFF
few	TRBJ2-1	NA	TRBV4-3	TGCGCCAGCAGCCAAGAAGCAGGGGTTACGCGTGAGCAGTTCTTC	CASSQEAGVTREQFF
NA	TRBJ2-1	NA	TRBV4-1	TGCGCCAGCAGCCCATGGTGGCGGAGCTCCTACAATGAGCAGTTCTTC	CASSPWWRSSYNEQFF
few	TRBJ2-7	NA	TRBV5-1	TGCGCCAGCAGCGCCGGAGGGAATATCTACGAGCAGTACTTC	CASSAGGNIYEQYF
NA	TRBJ1-5	NA	TRBV28	TGTGCCAGCAGTTCGACAGAGGGAAGCAATCAGCCCCAGCATTTT	CASSSTEGSNQPQHF
NA	TRBJ1-4	TRBD1	TRBV20-1	TGCAGTGCGCGGACAGGGAGTGAAAAACTGTTTTTT	CSARTGSEKLFF
NA	TRBJ2-2	TRBD1	TRBV6-6	TGTGCCAGCAGTTACGACAGGGTAGTTTTCGACACCGGGGAGCTGTTTTTT	CASSYDRVVFDTGELFF
NA	TRBJ2-1	NA	TRBV24-1	TGTGCCACCAGTGATTCCGCGGATGAGCAGTTCTTC	CATSDSADEQFF
many	TRBJ2-2	TRBD1	TRBV7-9	TGTGCCAGCAACAGGGGCACCGGGGAGCTGTTTTTT	CASNRGTGELFF
few	TRBJ1-4	NA	TRBV4-3	TGCGCCAGCAGCCTCTCTTCGACAAGGGGGGCTAATGAAAAACTGTTTTTT	CASSLSSTRGANEKLFF
many	TRBJ2-5	TRBD2	TRBV6-2/TRBV6-3	TGTGCCAGCAGTCCCCGGGCTAGCGGGGGGGCAACGACAGAGACCCAGTACTTC	CASSPRASGGATTETQYF
many	TRBJ2-3	NA	TRBV19	TGTGCCAGTAGTATAGCTGACGGTAGCACAGATACGCAGTATTTT	CASSIADGSTDTQYF
many	TRBJ2-3	TRBD2	TRBV12-3/TRBV12-4	TGTGCCAGCAGTCCCAGCGGGGGGGCCTTGGATACGCAGTATTTT	CASSPSGGALDTQYF
many	TRBJ1-1	TRBD1	TRBV7-2	TGTGCCAGCAGCTTTTTGTCAGGGGGGGCCACTGAAGCTTTCTTT	CASSFLSGGATEAFF
few	TRBJ2-1	NA	TRBV6-5	TGTGCCAGCAGTTTTGACGGGCCCCACAATGAGCAGTTCTTC	CASSFDGPHNEQFF
few	TRBJ1-2	NA	TRBV5-8	TGTGCCAGCAGCACCAAGGACGGATGGGGCTATGGCTACACCTTC	CASSTKDGWGYGYTF
many	TRBJ1-1	TRBD1	TRBV7-9	TGTGCCAGCAGCTTATCTCGGGACAGGGCTCCTGAAGCTTTCTTT	CASSLSRDRAPEAFF
NA	TRBJ1-4	NA	TRBV2	TGTGCCAGCAGTGACCAAGGGCGGGGTGGCCGACTGTTTTTT	CASSDQGRGGRLFF
many	TRBJ2-2	NA	TRBV7-2	TGTGCCAGCAGCCTCCAGACCGTGAACACCGGGGAGCTGTTTTTT	CASSLQTVNTGELFF
few	TRBJ2-3	NA	TRBV28	TGTGCCGCGGCCTCAAACAGGGTCCTCACAGATACGCAGTATTTT	CAAASNRVLTDTQYF
NA	TRBJ2-7	TRBD2	TRBV6-6	TGTGCCAGCAGTTACTCGGGGACTAGCGGGGGGGGTGATGAGCAGTACTTC	CASSYSGTSGGGDEQYF
NA	TRBJ1-5	NA	TRBV6-2/TRBV6-3	TGTGCCAGCATCACACTCGGACAGCGGCCGGGGCCCCAGCATTTT	CASITLGQRPGPQHF
NA	TRBJ2-1	NA	TRBV7-9	TGTGCCAGCAGCTTAGACGGGGCTAGCATCGTGTTCTTC	CASSLDGASIVFF
NA	TRBJ2-7	TRBD2	TRBV27	TGTGCCAGCAGTTTTATTGGGACTAGCGGGGGGGGCTCCTACGAGCAGTACTTC	CASSFIGTSGGGSYEQYF
NA	TRBJ2-1	TRBD2	TRBV20-1	TGCAGTGCTCAACTAGCGGGGGGGCCTAAGAATGAGCAGTTCTTC	CSAQLAGGPKNEQFF
NA	TRBJ1-1	NA	TRBV28	TGTGCCAGCAGTACCGGGGTGGGGGGCGATGTGTTT	CASSTGVGGDVF
few	TRBJ1-3	NA	TRBV12-3/TRBV12-4	TGTGCCAGCAGTTCGGGGTCTCGGACGGGAAACACCATATATTTT	CASSSGSRTGNTIYF
NA	TRBJ1-1	NA	TRBV7-2	TGTGCCAGCAGCCCCGTGCCGTTTGGAGCTTTCTTT	CASSPVPFGAFF
few	TRBJ1-2	NA	TRBV27	TGTGCCAGCAGGCGAGGAGGGGATTCGAACTATGGCTACACCTTC	CASRRGGDSNYGYTF
NA	TRBJ2-3	NA	TRBV20-1	TGCAGTGCTAGAGATCTCGGCCTCCAAGATACGCAGTATTTT	CSARDLGLQDTQYF
NA	TRBJ1-5	NA	TRBV7-9	TGTGCCAGCACTATTAGCAATCAGCCCCAGCATTTT	CASTISNQPQHF
few	TRBJ1-2	TRBD1	TRBV6-6	TGTGCCAGCAGTTACTTGGAGCGGCCGGGACAGAACTATGGCTACACCTTC	CASSYLERPGQNYGYTF
many	TRBJ2-3	TRBD2	TRBV7-6	TGTGCCAGCAGCTTAGCCCTGACTAGCGGGGGGCAAGGGGTGGGCGCAGATACGCAGTATTTT	CASSLALTSGGQGVGADTQYF
NA	TRBJ2-1	TRBD2	TRBV20-1	TGCAGTGCCAAAGTCCCGAGCGGGGTTTACTGCAATGAGCAGTTCTTC	CSAKVPSGVYCNEQFF
many	TRBJ2-5	TRBD2	TRBV27	TGTGCCAGCAGCGCGGGGGGGTATCAAGAGACCCAGTACTTC	CASSAGGYQETQYF
NA	TRBJ2-4	NA	TRBV4-1	TGCGCCAGCAGCCAAGCCGGGCTGCCCCCCGACATTCAGTACTTC	CASSQAGLPPDIQYF
NA	TRBJ1-2	NA	TRBV25-1	TGTGCCAGCAGTGAGCCCGGGAGTCCGAGTGGCTACACCTTC	CASSEPGSPSGYTF
many	TRBJ1-1	NA	TRBV7-2	TGTGCCAGCAGCTTACGGGGCGGCAAAAGGCTGGGACCGAACACTGAAGCTTTCTTT	CASSLRGGKRLGPNTEAFF
NA	TRBJ1-2	TRBD1	TRBV24-1	TGTGCCACCAGTGATCCGACAGGGGGGGACTATGGCTACACCTTC	CATSDPTGGDYGYTF